This TCR beta chain appears in the sequencing data of a study of T cell repertoires in cytomegalovirus infection. Via MiXCR, TCRdb re-called the reads, giving one row per CDR3 protein. This sample yields fewer than 900,000 distinct CDR3 sequences, of which 25% to 30% are seen a single time; about an eighth belongs to the top ten. With respect to this clonotype: Its antigen is not known.

This CDR3 has 16 residues. Deletions cut 3 bases from V and 0 bases from J, with 15 bases between. Germline assignment: CDR1 SGHDN and CDR2 FVKESK. This receptor was obtained from a human donor in good health (CMV status not recorded). Some clones in this sample may be carry-over from other donors' samples. The sample was cultured CD8+ T cells from PBMCs, taken from culture after CMV antigen stimulation. This sequence joins TRBV14 and TRBJ2-7; the D gene could be TRBD1 or TRBD2 (6 bases each). CDR3 in DNA: TGTGCCAGCAGCCAGCTGGAGGGGGGTCTCTCCTACGAGCAGTACTTC. Translated: CASSQLEGGLSYEQYF.